This is a list of T cell receptor beta chains from one sample in a study of blood T cell repertoires in COVID-19. Data came from immunoSEQ multiplex PCR; TCRdb stores just in-frame clones and leaves some out. This table holds 150,000 to 200,000 clones, around nine tenths found once. The sample taken for sequencing was peripheral blood. These receptors all come from a woman between 18 and 29 years old who had recovered from COVID-19. The CDR3 runs from the conserved cysteine through the conserved F or W. D genes are given only for firm matches. Clone size, where shown, is once, few, many, or a class for clones that have expanded.

d_gene	abundance	j_gene	v_gene	CDR3nt	CDR3aa
TRBD2	-	TRBJ2-1	TRBV27	TGTGCCAGCAGGGGACTAGCGGAAATTGAGTTCTTC	CASRGLAEIEFF
TRBD2	-	TRBJ2-1	TRBV6-4	TGTGCCAGCAGTCAACTAGCGGGAGCATACAATGAGCAGTTCTTC	CASSQLAGAYNEQFF
-	-	TRBJ2-1	TRBV19	TGTGCCAGTAGTACCAGGGACTCTGATGAGCAGTTCTTC	CASSTRDSDEQFF
-	-	TRBJ2-2	TRBV14	TGTGCCAGCAGCCAAGGGGGCCGGGCGACCGGGGAGCTGTTTTTT	CASSQGGRATGELFF
TRBD1	-	TRBJ1-5	TRBV7-9	TGTGCCAGCAGCTTAGGGGACAGGGCCCAGCATTTT	CASSLGDRAQHF
-	-	TRBJ2-2	TRBV25-1	TGTGCCAGCAGTGAACGGCGCGGCGCGGACACCGGGGAGCTGTTTTTT	CASSERRGADTGELFF
-	-	TRBJ2-1	TRBV6-5	TGTGCCAGCAGTTGGGCAGGGGCGAACTACAATGAGCAGTTCTTC	CASSWAGANYNEQFF
-	-	TRBJ1-3	TRBV2	TGTGCCAGCAGTGGGGGGGGTAGCTCTGGAAACACCATATATTTT	CASSGGGSSGNTIYF
TRBD1	-	TRBJ1-2	TRBV5-1	TGCGCCAGCAGCTCGACAGGGAACTATGGCTACACCTTC	CASSSTGNYGYTF
TRBD2	-	TRBJ2-5	TRBV9	TGTGCCAGCAGCGTAGGATGGGCTAGCGGAGAGACCCAGTACTTC	CASSVGWASGETQYF
TRBD2	-	TRBJ2-1	TRBV11-3	TGTGCCAGCAGCTTAGAAATAGCGGGGTACAATGAGCAGTTCTTC	CASSLEIAGYNEQFF
TRBD1	-	TRBJ2-2	TRBV7-9	TGTGCCAGCAGCCCGGACAGGGCTGTCACCGGGGAGCTGTTTTTT	CASSPDRAVTGELFF
TRBD1	-	TRBJ1-2	TRBV6-5	TGTGCCAGCAGTTACGGACAGGGGGCGGGTGGCTACACCTTC	CASSYGQGAGGYTF
-	-	TRBJ2-3	TRBV3-1/TRBV3-2	TGTGCCAGCAGCACGTTCCGGGGAAGCAAGGATACGCAGTATTTT	CASSTFRGSKDTQYF
-	-	TRBJ2-2	TRBV5-4	TGTGCCAGCAGCTGGGGGTGGGGGCAGGGCCCGAACACCGGGGAGCTGTTTTTT	CASSWGWGQGPNTGELFF
TRBD1	-	TRBJ1-1	TRBV18	TGTGCCAGCTCACCAGCCCGACAGGGGGCGACTGAAGCTTTCTTT	CASSPARQGATEAFF
-	-	TRBJ1-1	TRBV29-1	TGCAGCGCCAGACAGGATTTGGTGAACACTGAAGCTTTCTTT	CSARQDLVNTEAFF
TRBD1	-	TRBJ1-3	TRBV4-3	TGCGCCAGCAGCCAAGAGTACAGGGGGTATGGAAACACCATATATTTT	CASSQEYRGYGNTIYF
TRBD2	-	TRBJ2-3	TRBV18	TGTGCCAGCTCACCAAGCGGGCGGGAGGGCACAGATACGCAGTATTTT	CASSPSGREGTDTQYF
-	-	TRBJ2-4	TRBV29-1	TGCAGTACCACGGGGAGGAATTCCCGTCAAAACATTCAGTACTTC	CSTTGRNSRQNIQYF
-	-	TRBJ2-1	TRBV27	TGTGCCAGCAGTTTAGAGCTAGCCTCCTACAATGAGCAGTTCTTC	CASSLELASYNEQFF
-	-	TRBJ2-2	TRBV7-2	TGTGCCAGCAGCCCCCCCCTGGCGGGAATCACCGGGGAGCTGTTTTTT	CASSPPLAGITGELFF
-	-	TRBJ2-1	TRBV6-5	TGTGCCAGCAGTTACTCTTCGGGGAGAGCCTTCAATGAGCAGTTCTTC	CASSYSSGRAFNEQFF
TRBD1	once	TRBJ2-7	TRBV3-1/TRBV3-2	TGTGCCAGCAGCCCAGGACAGGGATCCCGCGACGAGCAGTACTTC	CASSPGQGSRDEQYF
TRBD2	-	TRBJ2-2	TRBV2	TGTGCCAGCACCCTAGGCGGGGGGGGGTACCCCGGGGAGCTGTTTTTT	CASTLGGGGYPGELFF
TRBD2	-	TRBJ2-3	TRBV7-3	TGTGCCAGCAGCTTACTCGGGAGGGCCAGCACAGATACGCAGTATTTT	CASSLLGRASTDTQYF
TRBD2	-	TRBJ2-1	TRBV4-1	TGCGCCAGCAGCCAAGATACCGGGAGGGGCAATGAGCAGTTCTTC	CASSQDTGRGNEQFF
TRBD2	-	TRBJ2-1	TRBV7-7	TGTGCTAGCAGCTTAGCGGCGGGAGTAGATGAGCAGTTCTTC	CASSLAAGVDEQFF
-	-	TRBJ2-5	TRBV18	TGTGCCAGCTCACCAGGCGGGGAGACCCAGTACTTC	CASSPGGETQYF
TRBD1	-	TRBJ2-7	TRBV6-2/TRBV6-3	TGTGCCAGCAGTTACGATGGTTGGACAGGGGATAACGAGCAGTACTTC	CASSYDGWTGDNEQYF
-	-	TRBJ2-2	TRBV19	TGTGCCAGTAGTATTGGGGGGGCCACCGGGGAGCTGTTTTTT	CASSIGGATGELFF
-	once	TRBJ2-1	TRBV15	TGTGCCACCAGCAGAGATGTGATAGCAAGCGATGAGCAGTTCTTC	CATSRDVIASDEQFF
-	few	TRBJ2-6	TRBV3-1/TRBV3-2	TGTGCCAGCAGCCAAGACGGAGGCTCTGGGGCCAACGTCCTGACTTTC	CASSQDGGSGANVLTF
TRBD2	-	TRBJ2-2	TRBV3-1/TRBV3-2	TGTGCCGCGTCCGGGGGAGGGCCCGGGGAGCTGTTTTTT	CAASGGGPGELFF
-	-	TRBJ2-1	TRBV19	TGTGCCAGTAGTGACGGACAGAATAACAATGAGCAGTTCTTC	CASSDGQNNNEQFF
-	-	TRBJ2-4	TRBV29-1	TGCAGCGTCCGCCGGGAGTCCAAAAACATTCAGTACTTC	CSVRRESKNIQYF
-	once	TRBJ2-1	TRBV2	TGTGCCAGCAGTGACAGATTTTTCTCCTACAATGAGCAGTTCTTC	CASSDRFFSYNEQFF
TRBD2	-	TRBJ2-5	TRBV3-1/TRBV3-2	TGTGCCAGCAGCCATGCCATGGCGGGGGTAAAAGAGACCCAGTACTTC	CASSHAMAGVKETQYF
TRBD2	-	TRBJ2-1	TRBV6-6	TGTGCCAGCAGTTACTCGAGGACTAGCGGGAGGGGAGAGCAGTTCTTC	CASSYSRTSGRGEQFF
-	-	TRBJ2-7	TRBV27	TGTGCCAGCAGTTCTCTCGGTTCCGAGCAGTACTTC	CASSSLGSEQYF
TRBD1	-	TRBJ1-2	TRBV7-2	TGTGCCAGCAGCTCGACAGGGCACAGAGGCTACACCTTC	CASSSTGHRGYTF
-	-	TRBJ1-6	TRBV12-3/TRBV12-4	TGTGCCAGCAGTTATGACAGCAATTCACCCCTCCACTTT	CASSYDSNSPLHF
TRBD2	-	TRBJ2-1	TRBV6-4	TGTGCCAGCAGTGAGGCTAGCGGGAGCGAGGAGCAGTTCTTC	CASSEASGSEEQFF
TRBD1	-	TRBJ1-2	TRBV5-1	TGCGCCAGCAGCTCCGGACAGGGAAGTGGAGTAAGGTATGGCTACACCTTC	CASSSGQGSGVRYGYTF
TRBD1	few	TRBJ2-3	TRBV4-3	TGCGCCAGCAGCCAGTCACCGGGACAGGTTGGAGATACGCAGTATTTT	CASSQSPGQVGDTQYF
-	-	TRBJ2-5	TRBV29-1	TGCAGCACCAGGCCCCCCGAGACCCAGTACTTC	CSTRPPETQYF
-	-	TRBJ2-1	TRBV7-2	TGTGCCAGCAGCTTAGAGGGCGGGGTGTCCTACAATGAGCAGTTCTTC	CASSLEGGVSYNEQFF
-	-	TRBJ1-1	TRBV3-1/TRBV3-2	TGTGCCAGCAGCCAATGGTGGGCGGGGATGAACACTGAAGCTTTCTTT	CASSQWWAGMNTEAFF
TRBD2	-	TRBJ2-1	TRBV24-1	TGTGCCACCAGTGACGCAACTAGCGGGGCTTACAATGAGCAGTTCTTC	CATSDATSGAYNEQFF
TRBD2	-	TRBJ2-5	TRBV7-6	TGTGCCAGCAGCGCCCGGTTGGGGACTAGCGGGCTGGAGACCCAGTACTTC	CASSARLGTSGLETQYF
-	-	TRBJ1-5	TRBV6-7	TGTGCCAGCAACCCATCCGGGAATCAGCCCCAGCATTTT	CASNPSGNQPQHF
-	-	TRBJ1-2	TRBV6-4	TGTGCCAGCAGTGAAGGAGGGGCCGCTTCCTATGGCTACACCTTC	CASSEGGAASYGYTF
-	-	TRBJ2-6	TRBV19	TGTGCCAGTAGTATCGACAGGCCGGTCCGCTCTGGGGCCAACGTCCTGACTTTC	CASSIDRPVRSGANVLTF